This T cell receptor beta chain was found in a study of blood T cell repertoires in COVID-19. Study overall: Sources were T cells, B-cell-depleted T cells, or PBMCs; the material itself was cDNA or gDNA.

Seattle enrolled patients during active infection and tracked them longitudinally. Germline V CDR1 and CDR2: MDHEN, SYDVKM. The CDR3 contains 13 residues. J gave up 4 bases and V 10 bases, and 5 bases lay outside the gene matches. Clones were sequenced by immunoSEQ multiplex PCR, and TCRdb holds only the in-frame ones, with some missing. The table lists a few hundred thousand clones, 88% of them singletons. The receptor's source is a woman in her 70s with COVID-19, enrolled during active disease. Sequencing was carried out using peripheral blood. The chain couples TRBV28 to TRBJ2-1; 9 bases match TRBD2. The CDR3: CATTSGLYNEQFF. The DNA of the CDR3 is TGTGCCACCACTAGCGGGTTGTACAATGAGCAGTTCTTC. The complete variable domain, with remaining parts taken from reference TRBV28 and TRBJ2-1, reads DVKVTQSSRYLVKRTGEKVFLECVQDMDHENMFWYRQDPGLGLRLIYFSYDVKMKEKGDIPEGYSVSREKKERFSLILESASTNQTSMYLCATTSGLYNEQFFGPGTRLTVL.